This is a list of T cell receptor beta chains from one sample in a study of identical twins. MiXCR, applied by TCRdb to the 5' RACE reads, yields one record per CDR3 protein. Seen here are about 450,000 distinct CDR3 sequences, about 18% observed once, and the top ten hold less than 15%. The material sequenced was naive T cells sorted from blood. The receptors originated from a man over 45 in good health. Both conserved end residues are part of each CDR3. The order of the fields is clone size, V gene, D gene, J gene, CDR3 DNA, CDR3 protein. D genes are given only for firm matches. Clone sizes are given selectively: once, few, many, or a class where the clone is expanded.

>-|TRBV7-9|-|TRBJ2-7
TGTGCCAGCAGCTTCGGCAGGGGACAGTACTTC
CASSFGRGQYF
>-|TRBV28|TRBD1|TRBJ2-5
TGTGCCAGCAGTAGGGACAGGGTAAAGACCCAGTACTTC
CASSRDRVKTQYF
>few|TRBV20-1|-|TRBJ2-1
TGCAGTGCTAGGCCCATGACTAGCTGGGGGCGGGATGAGCAGTTCTTC
CSARPMTSWGRDEQFF
>many|TRBV12-3/TRBV12-4|-|TRBJ2-2
TGTGCCAGCAGGGGGACGACCGGGGAGCTGTTTTTT
CASRGTTGELFF
>-|TRBV20-1|-|TRBJ1-5
TGCAGTGCTCTCCGGGGTTATAGCAATCAGCCCCAGCATTTT
CSALRGYSNQPQHF
>few|TRBV20-1|TRBD1|TRBJ2-7
TGCAGTGCCCGAGGACAGGGGGCCACCTACGAGCAGTACTTC
CSARGQGATYEQYF
>-|TRBV6-1|-|TRBJ1-1
TGTGCCAGCACGAGGCACCACGGCACTGAAGCTTTCTTT
CASTRHHGTEAFF
>many|TRBV5-1|-|TRBJ1-2
TGCGCCAGCAGCTTGTCTGGGTCGGAGTCTAACTATGGCTACACCTTC
CASSLSGSESNYGYTF
>-|TRBV2|-|TRBJ1-1
TGTGCCGGCAGGGAAGGTCCTGAAGCTTTCTTT
CAGREGPEAFF
>-|TRBV6-1|TRBD2|TRBJ2-2
TGTGCCAGCAGGCGCCGAGCGGGAGGGAACACCGGGGAGCTGTTTTTT
CASRRRAGGNTGELFF
>once|TRBV27|-|TRBJ2-1
TGTGCCAGCAGTGAAATAGCGGAATACAATGAGCAGTTCTTC
CASSEIAEYNEQFF
>-|TRBV6-1|-|TRBJ2-5
TGTGCCAGCAGTGAATCCGTCCTCCAAGAGACCCAGTACTTC
CASSESVLQETQYF
>few|TRBV20-1|-|TRBJ2-1
TGCAGTGCTCCGCAGCATCCCTACAATGAGCAGTTCTTC
CSAPQHPYNEQFF
>-|TRBV13|TRBD1|TRBJ1-1
TGTGCCAGCAGCGTAAACAGGGGAATGAACACTGAAGCTTTCTTT
CASSVNRGMNTEAFF
>-|TRBV20-1|-|TRBJ1-5
TGCAGTGCTAGTGGATGGGAAATGAGCAATCAGCCCCAGCATTTT
CSASGWEMSNQPQHF